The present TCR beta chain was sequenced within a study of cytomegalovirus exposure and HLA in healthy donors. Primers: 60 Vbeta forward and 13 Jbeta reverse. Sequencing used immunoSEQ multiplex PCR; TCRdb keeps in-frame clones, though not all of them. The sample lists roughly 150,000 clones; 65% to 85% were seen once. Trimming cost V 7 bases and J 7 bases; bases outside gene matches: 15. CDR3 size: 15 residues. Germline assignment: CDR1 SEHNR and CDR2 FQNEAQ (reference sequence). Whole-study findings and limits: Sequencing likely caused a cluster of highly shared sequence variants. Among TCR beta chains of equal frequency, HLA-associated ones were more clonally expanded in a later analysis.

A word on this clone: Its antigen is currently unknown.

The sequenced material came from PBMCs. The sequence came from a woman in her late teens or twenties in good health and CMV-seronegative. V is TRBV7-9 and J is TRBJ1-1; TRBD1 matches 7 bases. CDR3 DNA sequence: TGTGCCAGCATCCTTGGGACAGTCCCCCAGGGTGAAGCTTTCTTT. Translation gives CASILGTVPQGEAFF.